Presented here are 18 T cell receptor beta chains from one specimen sequenced in a study of shared clonotypes between healthy human individuals. TCRdb's copy holds only in-frame clones and misses some; the assay was immunoSEQ multiplex PCR. The repertoire holds around 370,000 clones, with approximately 96% as singletons. The sequencing input was memory CD8+ T cells sorted from blood. Subset described: CD45RO+ cells pooled with CCR7-negative TemRA cells. The receptors were sampled from a man aged 25 to 40 in good health.

This clone was detected only once. This chain uses TRBV28 with TRBJ1-1; possible D gene TRBD1, 6 bases. V gave up 4 bases and J gave up 0 bases, with 36 bases separating them. This CDR3 has 23 amino acids. Germline values: CDR1 MDHEN, CDR2 SYDVKM. CDR3 amino acids: CASSYPPWARTPTGQLMNTEAFF. The DNA for the CDR3 is TGTGCCAGCAGTTATCCCCCGTGGGCCCGCACTCCCACTGGACAGCTCATGAACACTGAAGCTTTCTTT.

V gene TRBV29-1 combines with J gene TRBJ2-1; 9 bases are a match to TRBD2. Trimming at V came to 6 bases and at J to 0 bases, leaving 6 bases not matched to a gene. CDR1 is SQVTM, CDR2 ANQGSEA, per germline. CDR3 length: 15 residues. The CDR3 DNA reads TGCAGCGTCCGTGCGGGAGGGGTCTCCTACAATGAGCAGTTCTTC. Translation gives CSVRAGGVSYNEQFF.

The CDR3 DNA follows: TGTGCCAGCAGCTGGGACAGGGACAATCAGCCCCAGCATTTT. Protein sequence: CASSWDRDNQPQHF. V and J are TRBV7-8 and TRBJ1-5; TRBD1 agrees at 9 bases. J gave up 3 bases and V 4 bases, and 1 base lay outside the gene matches. The CDR3 runs to 14 residues. Germline V gene sequence: CDR1 SGHVS, CDR2 FQNEAQ.

V gene TRBV7-2 combines with J gene TRBJ1-2, with 7 positions matching TRBD1. The CDR3 is 16 amino acids. J gave up 5 bases and V 3 bases, and 12 bases lay outside the gene matches. Germline lookup yields CDR1 SGHTA and CDR2 FQGNSA. The CDR3 region is CASSFPMTGSTYGYTF. DNA of the CDR3: TGTGCCAGCAGCTTCCCCATGACAGGGAGTACGTATGGCTACACCTTC.

The chain joins TRBV6-5 to TRBJ2-7; 11 nucleotides align to TRBD2. CDR3 length: 15 amino acids. The V segment lost 6 bases and the J segment 3 bases; nucleotides outside the gene matches: 7. Germline V gene lookup returns CDR1 MNHEY and CDR2 SVGAGI. The CDR3 region is CASSPLAGDIYEQYF. In nucleotides, the CDR3 is TGTGCCAGCAGCCCACTAGCGGGAGACATCTACGAGCAGTACTTC.

The chain joins TRBV5-1 to TRBJ2-7, with D possibly being TRBD2 (7 bases). In germline, CDR1 is SGHRS, CDR2 YFSETQ. This CDR3 is built from 15 residues. The V end was cut by 4 bases, the J end by 5 bases, with 19 bases between. The CDR3 loop reads CASSPAGEGPDEQYF. The CDR3 bases are TGCGCCAGCAGCCCTGCAGGGGAGGGCCCCGACGAGCAGTACTTC.

Notes on this clone: A much larger clone lies a single base off, so this may be a read error. The same CDR3 also results from other DNA sequences found in this sample. The chain links TRBV2 to TRBJ2-5; D is uncertain. Germline assignment: CDR1 SNHLY and CDR2 FYNNEI. CDR3 length: 10 residues. Trimming shortened V by 4 bases and J by 4 bases, and 1 base separated the two germline ends. The chain's CDR3 is CASSGETQYF. The CDR3 bases are TGTGCCAGCAGTGGAGAGACCCAGTACTTC.

The chain employs TRBV10-3 and TRBJ2-1; weak D call: TRBD2 (5 bases). Germline lookup yields CDR1 ENHRY and CDR2 SYGVKD. Trimming removed 3 bases at V and 6 bases at J, with 12 bases between. The CDR3 extends over 14 amino acids. CDR3 DNA sequence: TGTGCCATCAGTGAACTAGGTTCCGGCAATGAGCAGTTCTTC. Its protein product is CAISELGSGNEQFF.

The rearrangement joins TRBV5-1 to TRBJ1-4; 7 bases match TRBD1. CDR1 is SGHRS and CDR2 is YFSETQ in the germline V gene. There are 16 residues in the CDR3. J was trimmed by 2 bases and V by 3 bases; bases with no gene match: 7. The CDR3 nucleotides are TGCGCCAGCAGCTCCTCGATACAGGGGACTAATGAAAAACTGTTTTTT. Its protein is CASSSSIQGTNEKLFF.

This clone was recorded only once. V usage is TRBV6-5 and J usage is TRBJ2-7, with 7 bases that match TRBD1. V shed 0 bases and J 6 bases; nucleotides not matched to a gene: 5. Per germline, CDR1 MNHEY and CDR2 SVGAGI. The CDR3 consists of 14 residues. The CDR3 DNA sequence: TGTGCCAGCAGTTACTCAGAAGGGGGCGGCGAGCAGTACTTC. Translation gives CASSYSEGGGEQYF.

This chain uses TRBV7-2 with TRBJ2-4, with TRBD2 as a possible D gene (6 bases). This CDR3 has 17 amino acids. CDR1 is SGHTA, CDR2 FQGNSA, per germline. Trimming removed 5 bases at V and 9 bases at J, with 26 bases between. The CDR3 loop reads CASSMWPGLGATSIQYF. The CDR3 coding sequence is TGTGCCAGCAGCATGTGGCCGGGACTTGGGGCTACGAGCATTCAGTACTTC.

This chain uses TRBV5-1 with TRBJ2-2; 7 bases are a match to TRBD2. CDR1 is SGHRS, CDR2 YFSETQ, per germline. CDR3 size: 13 residues. V shed 6 bases and J 6 bases; nucleotides not matched to a gene: 5. The CDR3 DNA follows: TGCGCCAGCACGGGGGGAGAAGCCGGGGAGCTGTTTTTT. Amino acids: CASTGGEAGELFF. Supplemented by reference TRBV5-1 and TRBJ2-2, the full variable domain reads KAGVTQTPRYLIKTRGQQVTLSCSPISGHRSVSWYQQTPGQGLQFLFEYFSETQRNKGNFPGRFSGRQFSNSRSEMNVSTLELGDSALYLCASTGGEAGELFFGEGSRLTVL.

The chain employs TRBV6-5 and TRBJ2-5; D gene uncertain. The CDR3 totals 13 residues. The germline V and J ends were trimmed by 5 bases and 5 bases, with 12 bases remaining between them. Germline loops: CDR1 MNHEY, CDR2 SVGAGI. In DNA, the CDR3 is TGTGCCAGCAGTGTACCCGCGAGCGAGACCCAGTACTTC. Protein sequence: CASSVPASETQYF.

This chain joins TRBV19 and TRBJ2-3; TRBD2 aligns across 8 bases. Germline CDR1 is LNHDA and CDR2 is SQIVND (reference sequence). J gave up 3 bases and V 5 bases, and 7 bases lay outside the gene matches. This CDR3 is built from 15 residues. The CDR3: CASSGRASGTDTQYF. The CDR3 DNA reads as TGTGCCAGTAGTGGGCGGGCTAGCGGGACAGATACGCAGTATTTT.

With regard to this clone: Other DNA sequences from this sample encode an identical CDR3 as well. The rearrangement joins TRBV19 to TRBJ1-5; D is undetermined. CDR1 is LNHDA, CDR2 SQIVND, per germline (reference sequence). The germline V and J ends were trimmed by 8 bases and 0 bases, with 5 bases remaining between them. The CDR3 contains 12 residues. The CDR3 coding sequence is TGTGCCAGTGGACGTAGCAATCAGCCCCAGCATTTT. It codes for CASGRSNQPQHF.

The chain links TRBV28 to TRBJ2-2; the match to TRBD2 covers 7 bases. The junction had 2 bases not matched to a gene; V was cut back by 2 bases and J by 5 bases. CDR1 and CDR2 from the germline V gene are MDHEN and SYDVKM. The CDR3 has 14 amino acids. In DNA, the CDR3 is TGTGCCAGCAGTTTAGGGGGGGTAACCGGGGAGCTGTTTTTT. Its protein product is CASSLGGVTGELFF.

The chain has TRBV7-2 and TRBJ2-7; D may be TRBD1 or TRBD2 (7 bases each). The V gene lost 5 bases and the J gene lost 0 bases, with 23 bases spanning the gap. The germline V gene has CDR1 SGHTA and CDR2 FQGNSA. This CDR3 comprises 18 residues. The CDR3 nucleotides are TGTGCCAGCAGCCCCAGGGGGGGCGGCTCTTGGAGCTCCTACGAGCAGTACTTC. Protein sequence: CASSPRGGGSWSSYEQYF.

The rearrangement links TRBV10-2 to TRBJ2-3; no definite D call. Deletions cut 0 bases from V and 4 bases from J, with 8 bases between. Germline CDR1 is WSHSY and CDR2 is SAAADI. The CDR3 extends over 14 amino acids. For the CDR3, the DNA is TGCGCCAGCAGTGAGTCACTTACCTCAGATACGCAGTATTTT. Protein sequence: CASSESLTSDTQYF.